These 4 T cell receptor beta chains share one sample of origin, sequenced in a study of cytomegalovirus exposure and HLA in healthy donors. PCR amplification relied on 60 Vbeta primers (plus 13 Jbeta primers). Produced via immunoSEQ multiplex PCR; TCRdb's table is partial and in-frame only. The sample carries roughly 160,000 clones, over 75% recorded once. Input material: PBMCs. These receptor sequences come from a woman younger than 45 in good health and CMV-seronegative.

This clone was counted once. The rearrangement joins TRBV7-2 to TRBJ2-5; TRBD1 matches at 11 bases. CDR1 is SGHTA, CDR2 FQGNSA, per germline. This CDR3 is built from 15 residues. The V gene end was trimmed by 4 bases and the J gene end by 5 bases; junction bases not matched to a gene: 6. CDR3 sequence (DNA): TGTGCCAGCAGCTCCGGGACAGGGGGGTGGGAGACCCAGTACTTC. It translates to CASSSGTGGWETQYF. Complete variable domain (other parts from reference TRBV7-2 and TRBJ2-5): GAGVSQSPSNKVTEKGKDVELRCDPISGHTALYWYRQSLGQGLEFLIYFQGNSAPDKSGLPSDRFSAERTGGSVSTLTIQRTQQEDSAVYLCASSSGTGGWETQYFGPGTRLLVL.

The rearrangement joins TRBV4-2 to TRBJ1-2; perhaps TRBD1 as D (6 bases). CDR3 length: 16 amino acids. V lost 2 bases and J 4 bases, leaving 17 bases between the germline ends. Germline V CDR1 and CDR2: LGHNA, YNFKEQ. The CDR3 DNA sequence: TGTGCCAGCAGCCAACAAGGGGGGGAAGTCTTCTATGGCTACACCTTC. It is translated as CASSQQGGEVFYGYTF.

The chain carries TRBV7-9 and TRBJ1-1; perhaps TRBD1 as D (6 bases). Trimming pared 1 base from V and 6 bases from J, leaving 18 bases between. The V gene's germline CDR1 is SEHNR and CDR2 FQNEAQ (reference sequence). The CDR3 contains 16 residues. CDR3 loop: CASSLDGRAGGPEAFF. In nucleotides, the CDR3 is TGTGCCAGCAGCTTAGACGGACGGGCCGGGGGGCCTGAAGCTTTCTTT.

J is TRBJ1-2 and V is TRBV7-9, with unresolved D. The CDR3 is 16 amino acids. V lost 2 bases, J lost 0 bases, and 13 bases lay in between. Germline loops: CDR1 SEHNR, CDR2 FQNEAQ (reference sequence). The CDR3 loop is CASSLSVQAPNYGYTF. DNA for the CDR3: TGTGCCAGCAGCTTATCGGTCCAGGCTCCTAACTATGGCTACACCTTC.